The 8 T cell receptor beta chains below were found in one sample sequenced in a study of Graves' ophthalmopathy and Graves' hyperthyroidism. The authors amplified TCR beta CDR3 regions from RNA transcripts. HTBI primers primed a first-round RT-PCR, and a second-round multiplex PCR followed. MiXCR was run by TCRdb on the multiplex PCR reads, yielding one entry per CDR3 protein. Among roughly 400,000 distinct CDR3 sequences, approximately 20% were seen once, and the ten largest hold roughly 1.5%. The sequenced material came from peripheral blood. These receptors were taken from a woman between 18 and 30 years old with Graves' ophthalmopathy.

The CDR3 loop is CASSDPGRETQYF. CDR3 nucleotides: TGTGCCAGCAGTGATCCGGGACGAGAGACCCAGTACTTC. This chain joins TRBV6-4 and TRBJ2-5; D tentatively fits TRBD1 or TRBD2 (5 bases each). V was clipped by 3 bases and J by 4 bases, with 9 bases between them. The CDR3 has 13 residues. Germline values: CDR1 MRHNA, CDR2 SNTAGT.

Many counts were recorded for this clonotype. The chain uses TRBV6-1 and TRBJ1-6; tentatively, D is TRBD1 (6 bases). CDR3 length: 16 residues. The V gene's germline CDR1 is MNHNS and CDR2 SASEGT. The germline V and J ends were trimmed by 7 bases and 7 bases, with 20 bases remaining between them. The chain's CDR3 is CASNPGAGLVNSPLHF. The DNA for the CDR3 is TGTGCCAGCAATCCGGGGGCCGGGCTCGTAAATTCACCCCTCCACTTT.

This chain joins TRBV4-2 and TRBJ2-5, with TRBD2 as a possible D gene (5 bases). Germline lookup yields CDR1 LGHNA and CDR2 YNFKEQ. The CDR3 has 14 amino acids. Trimming took 1 base from V and 1 from J, leaving 7 bases between them. The CDR3 bases are TGTGCCAGCAGCCAAGTGGACTTCCAAGAGACCCAGTACTTC. This sequence encodes CASSQVDFQETQYF.

This clonotype was counted ten times or more. The chain combines TRBV7-2 with TRBJ2-7; TRBD1 agrees at 11 bases. The CDR3 extends over 15 amino acids. Trimming took 5 bases from V and 4 from J; bases not matched to a gene: 7. Germline CDR1 and CDR2: SGHTA and FQGNSA. CDR3 nucleotide sequence: TGTGCCAGCAGCGCCAGGACAGGGGGCTATTACGAGCAGTACTTC. Amino acids: CASSARTGGYYEQYF.

At least ten counts were recorded for this clonotype. This chain connects TRBV20-1 to TRBJ1-1; weak D call: TRBD1 (5 bases). CDR3 length: 14 residues. CDR1 DFQATT and CDR2 SNEGSKA come from the germline V gene (reference sequence). With 4 bases removed from V and 7 bases from J, the gap between germline ends came to 19 bases. Here the CDR3 reads CSAIRSYGGREAFF. DNA for the CDR3: TGCAGTGCTATTAGGTCCTATGGGGGACGTGAAGCTTTCTTT.

V gene TRBV27 combines with J gene TRBJ1-5, with a tentative D call TRBD1 (5 bases). V lost 2 bases and J 4 bases, leaving 12 bases between the germline ends. The CDR3 length is 15 residues. Germline V gives CDR1 MNHEY, CDR2 SMNVEV (reference sequence). CDR3 protein: CASSLDGAPNQPQHF. CDR3 bases: TGTGCCAGCAGTTTAGATGGGGCCCCTAATCAGCCCCAGCATTTT.

This clonotype was seen ten or more times. The chain employs TRBV7-2 and TRBJ1-6, with D possibly TRBD1 on 6 matching bases. The germline gives CDR1 SGHTA, CDR2 FQGNSA. V shed 4 bases and J shed 4 bases, with 8 bases lying between them. The CDR3 has 14 residues. The DNA for the CDR3 is TGTGCCAGCAGCTACAGGGATTATAATTCACCCCTCCACTTT. Translated, it gives CASSYRDYNSPLHF.

This clonotype occurred many times. The chain is built from TRBV12-3 or TRBV12-4 and TRBJ2-7; D perhaps matches TRBD2 (6 bases). Trimming pared 5 bases from V and 4 bases from J, leaving 18 bases between. The CDR3 length is 15 residues. In DNA form, the CDR3 reads TGTGCCAGCAGTCTGGAACGGGAGCAGGGATACGAGCAGTACTTC. It yields the protein CASSLEREQGYEQYF.